Listed below are T cell receptor beta chains from one sample, sequenced in a study of Graves' ophthalmopathy and Graves' hyperthyroidism. TCRdb reprocessed the multiplex PCR reads with MiXCR, giving one entry per CDR3 protein. Here the sample spans some 240,000 distinct CDR3 sequences, 40% to 50% being singletons. The sequenced sample consisted of peripheral blood. The origin of the receptors is an adult man with Graves' ophthalmopathy. The CDR3 runs from the conserved cysteine through the conserved F or W. D genes are given only for firm matches. Some rows mark clone size as missing; the rest say once, few, many or name a class of expanded clone.

j_gene,d_gene,v_gene,abundance,CDR3nt,CDR3aa
TRBJ2-2,TRBD1,TRBV12-3/TRBV12-4,-,TGTGCCAGCACCCTAAGCCCCTATCCGACAGGGATCGCGAACACCGGGGAGCTGTTTTTT,CASTLSPYPTGIANTGELFF
TRBJ1-6,-,TRBV7-9,few,TGTGCCAGCAGCCCAGGCCGCCAGGGCGGAGCCACCCTCCACTTT,CASSPGRQGGATLHF
TRBJ2-5,TRBD1,TRBV12-3/TRBV12-4,-,TGTGCCAGCAGTCTGACAGGGGAAGAGACCCAGTACTTC,CASSLTGEETQYF
TRBJ1-2,-,TRBV19,-,TGTGCCAGTAGTATAGGGGGGGCAGGGTTGGGCTACACCTTC,CASSIGGAGLGYTF
TRBJ2-7,-,TRBV19,few,TGTGCCAGCTCGGAGGGGGGTCCGCAGTACTTC,CASSEGGPQYF
TRBJ1-5,TRBD1,TRBV7-6,-,TGTGCCAGCAGCTCCGGGACAGGGGCCAATCAGCCCCAGCATTTT,CASSSGTGANQPQHF
TRBJ2-7,TRBD2,TRBV6-1,-,TGTGCCAGCAGTTACTCCGGGACTAGTACTCTCTACGAGCAGTACTTC,CASSYSGTSTLYEQYF
TRBJ2-6,TRBD2,TRBV5-4,-,TGTGCCAGCAGGAAGGGACTAGCGGGAGCCCCTGGGGCCAACGTCCTGACTTTC,CASRKGLAGAPGANVLTF
TRBJ2-5,TRBD2,TRBV5-5,few,TGTGCCAGCAGACCTGGACTAGCGGGACTCGAGACCCAGTACTTC,CASRPGLAGLETQYF
TRBJ2-2,-,TRBV12-3/TRBV12-4,-,TGTGCCAGCAGGAGTCGGGGCACCGGGGAGCTGTTTTTT,CASRSRGTGELFF
TRBJ2-1,-,TRBV2,-,TGTGCCAGCAGCAAGCGGAACTCCTACAATGAGCAGTTCTTC,CASSKRNSYNEQFF
TRBJ2-5,-,TRBV29-1,-,TGCAGCGTCCCGGCCACAGATACGCAGTACTTC,CSVPATDTQYF
TRBJ2-7,TRBD2,TRBV6-5,-,TGTGCCAGCAGCCCAGAGCCGGGACTAGCGGGGTCCTCCTACGAGCAGTACTTC,CASSPEPGLAGSSYEQYF
TRBJ1-2,-,TRBV19,-,TGTGCCAGTAGCCCTTCCGCGGGGCAGCCGTCTAGAGAGTATGGCTACACCTTC,CASSPSAGQPSREYGYTF
TRBJ1-2,TRBD1,TRBV27,-,TGTGCCAGCAGCCCGACAGGGATACGGGGTGGCTACACCTTC,CASSPTGIRGGYTF
TRBJ2-7,TRBD2,TRBV25-1,many,TGTGCCAGCACTGCGGGAGGGCCGAACGAGCAGTACTTC,CASTAGGPNEQYF